This entry describes one T cell receptor (beta chain). From germline, CDR1 is MGHDK and CDR2 SYGVNS. The CDR3 covers 18 residues. The junction had 15 bases not matched to a gene; V was cut back by 2 bases and J by 6 bases. This entry belongs to a study of blood T cell repertoires in COVID-19. Study-wide background: T cells, B-cell-depleted T cells, or PBMCs provided the cDNA or gDNA that served as material.

In the original processing: The assay estimated nucleated cells by amplifying reference gene primers. Here immunoSEQ multiplex PCR was the method, and the copy in TCRdb shows in-frame clones only, minus some. That table supplies the V and J calls and clone size; D and trimming were determined from the DNA. The table lists approximately 220,000 clones, 70% to 90% of them singletons. Enrollees, about 18 to 90 years old, lived in about two dozen US areas. V is TRBV25-1 and J is TRBJ2-7, with 11 bases aligning to TRBD2. The sequenced material came from PBMCs or T cells enriched from blood (not recorded which). The source of this sequence is a middle-aged woman with acute COVID-19. The CDR3 region has the DNA TGTGCCAGCAGTGAAGAAGGTAGCGGGAGGGCCCTACCTGGCGAGCAGTACTTC. This sequence encodes CASSEEGSGRALPGEQYF.